This record concerns one TCR beta chain sequence. In the same sample, other DNA sequences code for this CDR3. The record originates from a study of blood T cell repertoires in COVID-19. The overall study: From T cells, B-cell-depleted T cells, or PBMCs came the material, which was cDNA or gDNA.

The method was immunoSEQ multiplex PCR; TCRdb's version includes in-frame clones alone and lacks a portion of them. The sample yields 270,000 or so clones, about 89% seen once. Germline CDR1 is LGHDT and CDR2 is YNNKEL (reference sequence). The CDR3 has 16 residues. V lost 6 bases and J lost 9, with 21 bases in between. Sequencing was done on a sample of peripheral blood. This TCR was sampled from a man aged 35 to 55 with active or convalescent COVID-19. V and J are TRBV3-1 (or the pseudogene TRBV3-2) and TRBJ1-6; D perhaps matches TRBD1 (6 bases). CDR3 residues: CASSLSVDSTSSPLHF. The CDR3 bases are TGTGCCAGCAGTCTATCCGTGGACAGTACGTCTTCACCCCTCCACTTT.